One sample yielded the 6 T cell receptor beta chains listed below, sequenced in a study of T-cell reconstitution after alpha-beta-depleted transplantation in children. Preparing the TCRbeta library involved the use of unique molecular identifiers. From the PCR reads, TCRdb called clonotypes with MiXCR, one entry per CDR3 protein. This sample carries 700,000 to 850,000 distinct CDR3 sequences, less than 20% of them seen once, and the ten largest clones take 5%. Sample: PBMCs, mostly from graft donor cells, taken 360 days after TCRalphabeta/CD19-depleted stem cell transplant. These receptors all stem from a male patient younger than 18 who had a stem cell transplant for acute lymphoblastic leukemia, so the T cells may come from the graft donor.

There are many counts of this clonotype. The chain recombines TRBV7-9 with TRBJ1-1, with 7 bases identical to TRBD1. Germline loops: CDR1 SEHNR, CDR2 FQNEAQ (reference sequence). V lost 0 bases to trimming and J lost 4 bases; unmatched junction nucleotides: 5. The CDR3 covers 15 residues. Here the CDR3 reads CASSLAGGAGTEAFF. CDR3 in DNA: TGTGCCAGCAGCTTAGCAGGGGGCGCCGGCACTGAAGCTTTCTTT.

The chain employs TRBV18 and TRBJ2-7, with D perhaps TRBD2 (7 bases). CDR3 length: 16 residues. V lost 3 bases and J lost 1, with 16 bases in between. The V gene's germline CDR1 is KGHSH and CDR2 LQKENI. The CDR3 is CASSPLTGTKSYEQYF. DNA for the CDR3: TGTGCCAGCTCACCGCTTACAGGGACTAAATCCTACGAGCAGTACTTC. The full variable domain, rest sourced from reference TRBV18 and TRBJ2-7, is NAGVMQNPRHLVRRRGQEARLRCSPMKGHSHVYWYRQLPEEGLKFMVYLQKENIIDESGMPKERFSAEFPKEGPSILRIQQVVRGDSAAYFCASSPLTGTKSYEQYFGPGTRLTVT.

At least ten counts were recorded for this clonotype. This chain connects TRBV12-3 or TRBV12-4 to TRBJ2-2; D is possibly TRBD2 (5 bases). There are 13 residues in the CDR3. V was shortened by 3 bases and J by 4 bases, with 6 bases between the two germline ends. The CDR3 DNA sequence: TGTGCCAGCAGTTTTACTAGCACCGGGGAGCTGTTTTTT. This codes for CASSFTSTGELFF.

The chain's CDR3 is CASSLGWRGTEAFF. The DNA of the CDR3 is TGCGCCAGCAGCCTGGGGTGGAGAGGAACTGAAGCTTTCTTT. The rearrangement joins TRBV5-1 to TRBJ1-1; D uncertain. Germline V gene lookup returns CDR1 SGHRS and CDR2 YFSETQ. Trimming pared 4 bases from V and 5 bases from J, leaving 15 bases between. This CDR3 has 14 residues.

The CDR3 nucleotides are TGTGCCAGCAGTTACTCACCCAGCTTTAATGAAAAACTGTTTTTT. Translated: CASSYSPSFNEKLFF. The genes are TRBV6-5 and TRBJ1-4; D is undetermined. This CDR3 has 15 amino acids. Looked up from germline, CDR1 is MNHEY and CDR2 is SVGAGI. Trimming removed 0 bases from V and 4 bases from J, with 9 bases in between.

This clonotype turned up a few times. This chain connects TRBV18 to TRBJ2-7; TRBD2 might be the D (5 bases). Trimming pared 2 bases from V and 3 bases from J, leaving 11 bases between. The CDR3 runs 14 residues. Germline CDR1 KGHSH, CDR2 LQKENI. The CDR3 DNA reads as TGTGCCAGCTCACCAATCGGTCGGGGCTACGAGCAGTACTTC. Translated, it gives CASSPIGRGYEQYF. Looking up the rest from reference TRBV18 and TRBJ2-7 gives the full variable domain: NAGVMQNPRHLVRRRGQEARLRCSPMKGHSHVYWYRQLPEEGLKFMVYLQKENIIDESGMPKERFSAEFPKEGPSILRIQQVVRGDSAAYFCASSPIGRGYEQYFGPGTRLTVT.